The clone carrying this T cell receptor (beta chain) was observed a single time. These data originate in a study of blood T cell repertoires in COVID-19. Study as a whole: Specimens from acute and convalescent COVID-19 originated in the United States, Italy and Spain. T cells, B-cell-depleted T cells, or PBMCs supplied cDNA or gDNA.

In the study's own analysis: Amplification with reference gene primers provided the estimates of nucleated cell counts. This table comes from immunoSEQ multiplex PCR, and its TCRdb copy is limited to in-frame clones, with some not included. V and J calls and clone size are as listed in that table; D and trimming were resolved from the DNA. Among tens of thousands of clones, over 75% were seen once, and the ten largest hold 7% to 8%. The CDR3 totals 14 residues. V dropped 3 bases and J dropped 4; count of bases not matched to a gene: 2. Germline loops: CDR1 SGDLS, CDR2 YYNGEE. The TCR originated in a woman aged 45-60 years with active COVID-19. The source material was peripheral blood. V is TRBV9 and J is TRBJ1-1, with 11 bases lining up with TRBD1. The CDR3 sequence: CASSAGQGVTEAFF. The CDR3 nucleotides are TGTGCCAGCAGCGCGGGACAGGGGGTCACTGAAGCTTTCTTT.